The source of this T cell receptor beta chain is a study of blood T cell repertoires in COVID-19. Across the study: Some COVID-19 samples were acute and others convalescent; all came from the United States, Italy and Spain. The analysed material was cDNA or gDNA that came from T cells, B-cell-depleted T cells, or PBMCs.

Per the original methods: Using reference gene primer amplification, nucleated cell counts were estimated. Assay: immunoSEQ multiplex PCR; the TCRdb copy retains only in-frame clones and omits some. The D gene and trimming were derived from the DNA, and the V and J assignments and clone size from that table. This sample has roughly 59,000 clones, with approximately 78% found just once. This TCR came from a man of 80 years or more with acute or convalescent COVID-19. Material: peripheral blood.

The CDR3 DNA follows: TGCGCCAGCCTCCGGGTGGACACCGGGGAGCTGTTTTTT. It is translated as CASLRVDTGELFF. The chain carries TRBV5-1 and TRBJ2-2, with no clear D. V lost 7 bases to trimming and J lost 3 bases, with 10 bases between them. The CDR3 has 13 amino acids. The germline CDR1 and CDR2 sequences are SGHRS and YFSETQ.